The 6 T cell receptor beta chains in this list originate from one sample, sequenced in a study of CD8 T cells in Susac syndrome. Random hexamers served to reverse transcribe about 0.5 to 1 ug RNA. TCRdb re-called the immunoSEQ multiplex PCR reads with MiXCR, one entry per CDR3 protein. The sample carries fewer than 85,000 distinct CDR3 sequences, about 95% recorded once. Source material: CD8+ T cells from PBMCs. These receptors were obtained from a human donor with multiple sclerosis.

The chain combines TRBV27 with TRBJ1-5; D is uncertain. V shed 5 bases and J shed 3 bases, with 14 bases lying between them. In germline, CDR1 is MNHEY, CDR2 SMNVEV (reference sequence). This CDR3 contains 15 residues. CDR3 loop: CASSPRQGFNQPQHF. CDR3 in DNA: TGTGCCAGCAGTCCAAGACAAGGGTTCAATCAGCCCCAGCATTTT.

V gene TRBV6-2 or TRBV6-3 combines with J gene TRBJ1-1; tentative D call: TRBD1 (5 bases). From germline, CDR1 is MNHEY and CDR2 SVGEGT. V was trimmed by 0 bases and J by 0 bases, leaving 11 bases between them. This CDR3 is built from 16 residues. CDR3 residues: CASSYSRPDMNTEAFF. The DNA for the CDR3 is TGTGCCAGCAGTTACTCGCGGCCGGACATGAACACTGAAGCTTTCTTT.

This sequence joins TRBV5-1 and TRBJ1-4; no clear D. Germline V lookup: CDR1 SGHRS, CDR2 YFSETQ. The CDR3 extends over 16 amino acids. Trimming left V 4 bases short and J 8 bases short, with 21 bases between. CDR3 bases: TGCGCCAGCAGCGGTCCGGAGGCAGGCCCACGGGAAAAACTGTTTTTT. Protein sequence: CASSGPEAGPREKLFF.

This rearrangement joins TRBV9 to TRBJ2-1; 11 bases line up with TRBD2. V was clipped by 3 bases and J by 8 bases; unmatched bases: 7. This CDR3 is built from 15 residues. The V gene's germline CDR1 is SGDLS and CDR2 YYNGEE. In DNA, the CDR3 is TGTGCCAGCAGCGATAGCGGGGGGGCCTTTGATGAGCAGTTCTTC. Its protein is CASSDSGGAFDEQFF. Based on the CDR3 plus reference TRBV9 and TRBJ2-1, the full variable domain is DSGVTQTPKHLITATGQRVTLRCSPRSGDLSVYWYQQSLDQGLQFLIQYYNGEERAKGNILERFSAQQFPDLHSELNLSSLELGDSALYFCASSDSGGAFDEQFFGPGTRLTVL.

The rearrangement uses TRBV20-1 and TRBJ1-1, with unresolved D. Trimming pared 5 bases from V and 6 bases from J, leaving 22 bases between. The CDR3 has 15 amino acids. Germline V gene data show CDR1 as DFQATT and CDR2 as SNEGSKA (reference sequence). CDR3 amino acids: CSAPNNRARLSEAFF. The CDR3 DNA reads as TGCAGTGCTCCAAACAACAGAGCTCGGTTATCTGAAGCTTTCTTT.

Remarks on this clonotype: A read error may account for a junction end that differs from germline. The DNA of the CDR3 is TGTGCCGGCAGTGAATGGGACGGCCTTAATGAAAAACTGTTTTTT. It codes for CAGSEWDGLNEKLFF. The V call is TRBV25-1, the J call TRBJ1-4, with D perhaps matching TRBD1 (5 bases). The CDR3 is 15 residues long. Germline-derived CDR1 and CDR2 are MGHDK and SYGVNS.